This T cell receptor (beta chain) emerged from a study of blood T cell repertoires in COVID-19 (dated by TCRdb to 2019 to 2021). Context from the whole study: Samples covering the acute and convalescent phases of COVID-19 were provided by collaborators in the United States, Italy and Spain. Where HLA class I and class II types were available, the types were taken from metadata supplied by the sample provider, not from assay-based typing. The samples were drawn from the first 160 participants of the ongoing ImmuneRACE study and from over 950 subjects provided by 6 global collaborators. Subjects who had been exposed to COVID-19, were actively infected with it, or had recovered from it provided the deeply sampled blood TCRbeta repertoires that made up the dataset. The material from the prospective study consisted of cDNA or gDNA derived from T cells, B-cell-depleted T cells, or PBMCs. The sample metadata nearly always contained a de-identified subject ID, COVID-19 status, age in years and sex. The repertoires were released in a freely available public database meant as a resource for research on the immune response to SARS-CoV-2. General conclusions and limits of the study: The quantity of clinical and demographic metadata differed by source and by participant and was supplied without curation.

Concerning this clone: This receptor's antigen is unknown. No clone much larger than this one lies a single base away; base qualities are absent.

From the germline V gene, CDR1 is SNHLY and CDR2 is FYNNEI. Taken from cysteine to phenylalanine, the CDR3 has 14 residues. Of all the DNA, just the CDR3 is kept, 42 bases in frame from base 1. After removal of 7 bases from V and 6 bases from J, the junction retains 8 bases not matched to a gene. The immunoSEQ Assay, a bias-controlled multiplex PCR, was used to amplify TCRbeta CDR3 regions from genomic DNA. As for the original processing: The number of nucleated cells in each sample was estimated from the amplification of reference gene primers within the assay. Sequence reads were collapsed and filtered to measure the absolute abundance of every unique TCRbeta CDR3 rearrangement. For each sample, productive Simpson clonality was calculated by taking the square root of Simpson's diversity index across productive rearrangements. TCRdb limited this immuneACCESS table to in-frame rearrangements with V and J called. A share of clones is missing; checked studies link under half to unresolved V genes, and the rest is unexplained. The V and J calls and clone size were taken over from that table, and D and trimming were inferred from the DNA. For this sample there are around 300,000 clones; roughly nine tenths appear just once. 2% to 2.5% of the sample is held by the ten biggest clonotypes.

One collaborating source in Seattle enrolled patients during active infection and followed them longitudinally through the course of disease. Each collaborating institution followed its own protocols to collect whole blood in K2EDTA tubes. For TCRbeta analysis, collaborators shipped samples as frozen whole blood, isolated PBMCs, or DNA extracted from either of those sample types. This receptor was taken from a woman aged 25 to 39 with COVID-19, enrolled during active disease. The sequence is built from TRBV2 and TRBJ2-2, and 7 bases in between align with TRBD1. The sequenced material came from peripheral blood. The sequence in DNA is TGTGCCAGCACTAATACAGGGGCGGCCGGGGAGCTGTTTTTT. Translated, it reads CASTNTGAAGELFF.